The 10 T cell receptor beta chains listed next were all sequenced from one sample in a study of cytomegalovirus exposure and HLA in healthy donors. The PCR ran on 60 Vbeta and 13 Jbeta primers. The repertoire was sequenced with immunoSEQ multiplex PCR; TCRdb's copy has only in-frame clones and lacks some. There are fewer than 110,000 clones in the sample; about three quarters occur only once, and 6.5% to 8.5% lies in the top ten. Sequencing was performed on PBMCs. These receptors all come from a man aged 25 to 40 in good health and CMV-seronegative.

The chain joins TRBV27 to TRBJ1-1; 8 bases fit TRBD1. Germline CDR1 MNHEY, CDR2 SMNVEV (reference sequence). The V and J ends lost 1 base and 5 bases, in that order; junction bases with no gene match: 15. The CDR3 has 18 amino acids. Here the CDR3 DNA reads TGTGCCAGCAGTTTATGGGGCAGGGGGCTGGAGCAGGGAACTGAAGCTTTCTTT. Translating gives CASSLWGRGLEQGTEAFF.

This sequence joins TRBV9 and TRBJ2-4, with D possibly matching TRBD1 (6 bases). The germline CDR1 and CDR2 sequences are SGDLS and YYNGEE. The CDR3 extends over 13 amino acids. V lost 0 bases to trimming and J lost 13 bases, with 14 bases between them. The CDR3 DNA reads TGTGCCAGCAGCGTAGGACCGGGACAAAGCCAGTACTTC. It encodes CASSVGPGQSQYF.

The V call is TRBV11-2, the J call TRBJ1-5; D unclear. Trimming took off 5 bases at V and 7 bases at J, with 12 bases between the two ends. The CDR3 runs to 13 residues. Germline CDR1 reads SGHAT; CDR2 reads FQNNGV. The CDR3: CASSQNEGQPQHF. CDR3 coding DNA: TGTGCCAGCAGCCAAAACGAGGGACAGCCCCAGCATTTT. Using reference TRBV11-2 and TRBJ1-5 for the parts outside the CDR3, the full variable domain is EAGVAQSPRYKIIEKRQSVAFWCNPISGHATLYWYQQILGQGPKLLIQFQNNGVVDDSQLPKDRFSAERLKGVDSTLKIQPAKLEDSAVYLCASSQNEGQPQHFGDGTRLSIL.

The rearrangement links TRBV28 to TRBJ1-1, with D possibly matching TRBD1 (6 bases). The CDR3 extends over 15 amino acids. The germline gives CDR1 MDHEN, CDR2 SYDVKM. The ends were cut back, 5 bases at V and 3 bases at J, with 16 bases in the middle. Here the CDR3 reads CASSPPTGVDTEAFF. CDR3 bases: TGTGCCAGCAGTCCCCCGACAGGAGTGGACACTGAAGCTTTCTTT.

The chain joins TRBV7-9 to TRBJ1-6, with 7 bases identical to TRBD1. The V and J ends lost 6 bases and 9 bases, in that order; junction bases with no gene match: 5. CDR3 length: 13 amino acids. Per the germline V gene, CDR1 is SEHNR and CDR2 is FQNEAQ (reference sequence). This CDR3 reads CASSFGDSSPLHF. The DNA of the CDR3 is TGTGCCAGCAGTTTTGGGGACAGTTCACCCCTCCACTTT. Variable domain in full (rest from reference TRBV7-9 and TRBJ1-6): DTGVSQNPRHKITKRGQNVTFRCDPISEHNRLYWYRQTLGQGPEFLTYFQNEAQLEKSRLLSDRFSAERPKGSFSTLEIQRTEQGDSAMYLCASSFGDSSPLHFGNGTRLTVT.

The V and J genes are TRBV27 and TRBJ1-1; D uncertain. Trimming took 3 bases from V and 1 from J, leaving 6 bases between them. CDR3 length: 13 amino acids. Germline V gene sequence: CDR1 MNHEY, CDR2 SMNVEV (reference sequence). CDR3 protein: CASSFFWNTEAFF. CDR3 DNA: TGTGCCAGCAGTTTTTTCTGGAACACTGAAGCTTTCTTT.

This sequence joins TRBV27 and TRBJ1-1, with D maybe TRBD1 (5 bases). There are 15 residues in the CDR3. Deletions cut 2 bases from V and 5 bases from J, with 15 bases between. Germline loops: CDR1 MNHEY, CDR2 SMNVEV (reference sequence). The CDR3 region has the DNA TGTGCCAGCAGTTTAGGTTCCGGGGGTAGAACTGAAGCTTTCTTT. Encoded protein: CASSLGSGGRTEAFF.

The gene calls are TRBV6-1 and TRBJ2-7, with 10 bases lining up with TRBD1. The germline V gene encodes CDR1 MNHNS and CDR2 SASEGT. The CDR3 loop spans 13 amino acids. V dropped 7 bases and J dropped 3; count of bases not matched to a gene: 3. The CDR3 bases are TGTGCCAGCACGGACAGGGGGTTCTACGAGCAGTACTTC. Its protein is CASTDRGFYEQYF.

CDR3 loop: CASSRDRGGETEAFF. The CDR3 nucleotides are TGCGCCAGCAGCCGGGACAGGGGCGGGGAGACTGAAGCTTTCTTT. The rearrangement uses TRBV5-1 and TRBJ1-1; 10 bases fit TRBD1. With 4 bases clipped from V and 5 bases from J, the junction kept 8 bases outside the gene matches. There are 15 residues in the CDR3. The germline V gene encodes CDR1 SGHRS and CDR2 YFSETQ.

This clone came up a few times. The chain is built from TRBV28 and TRBJ1-1, with a weak D call TRBD1 (6 bases). The CDR3 totals 17 residues. Germline V CDR1 and CDR2: MDHEN, SYDVKM. V lost 10 bases to trimming and J lost 0 bases, with 24 bases between them. The CDR3 region is CATCGNRVRSMNTEAFF. The CDR3 DNA reads TGTGCCACCTGTGGGAACAGGGTGCGAAGTATGAACACTGAAGCTTTCTTT.